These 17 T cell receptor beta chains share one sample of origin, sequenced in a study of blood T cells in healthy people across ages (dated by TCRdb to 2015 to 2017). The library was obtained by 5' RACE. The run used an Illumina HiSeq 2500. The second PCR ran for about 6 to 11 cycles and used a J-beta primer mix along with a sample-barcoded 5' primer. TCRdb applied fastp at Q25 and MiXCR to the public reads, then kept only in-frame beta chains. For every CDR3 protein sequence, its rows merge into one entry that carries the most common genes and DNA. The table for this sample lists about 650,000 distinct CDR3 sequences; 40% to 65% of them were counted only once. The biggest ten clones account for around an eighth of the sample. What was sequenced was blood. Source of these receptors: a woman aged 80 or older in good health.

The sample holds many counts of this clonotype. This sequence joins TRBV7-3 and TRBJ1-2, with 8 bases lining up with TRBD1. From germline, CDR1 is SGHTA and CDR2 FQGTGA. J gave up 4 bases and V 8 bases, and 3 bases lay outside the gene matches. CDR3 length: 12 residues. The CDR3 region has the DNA TGTGCCAGCGCCGGGACAGGCTATGGCTACACCTTC. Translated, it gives CASAGTGYGYTF. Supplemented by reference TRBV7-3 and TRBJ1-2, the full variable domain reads GAGVSQTPSNKVTEKGKYVELRCDPISGHTALYWYRQSLGQGPEFLIYFQGTGAADDSGLPNDRFFAVRPEGSVSTLKIQRTERGDSAVYLCASAGTGYGYTFGSGTRLTVV.

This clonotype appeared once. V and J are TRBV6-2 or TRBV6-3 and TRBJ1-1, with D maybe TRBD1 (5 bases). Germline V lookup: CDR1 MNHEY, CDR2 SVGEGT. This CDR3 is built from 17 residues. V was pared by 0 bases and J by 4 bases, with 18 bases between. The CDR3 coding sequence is TGTGCCAGCAGTTACTCGAGAATGAGGGGCGGGAGCACTGAAGCTTTCTTT. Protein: CASSYSRMRGGSTEAFF.

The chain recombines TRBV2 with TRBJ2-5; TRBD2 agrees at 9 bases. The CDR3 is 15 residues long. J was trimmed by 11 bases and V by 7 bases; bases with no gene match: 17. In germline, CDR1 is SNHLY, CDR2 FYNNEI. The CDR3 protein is CASTGLAGSYNEQYF. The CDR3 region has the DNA TGTGCCAGCACTGGGCTAGCGGGGTCCTACAATGAGCAGTACTTC.

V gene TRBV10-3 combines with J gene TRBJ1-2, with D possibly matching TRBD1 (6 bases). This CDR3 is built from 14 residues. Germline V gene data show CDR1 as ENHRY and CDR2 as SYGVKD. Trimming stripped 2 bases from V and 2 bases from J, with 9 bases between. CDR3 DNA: TGTGCCATCAGTGAGGACAGGAAGAACTATGGCTACACCTTC. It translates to CAISEDRKNYGYTF.

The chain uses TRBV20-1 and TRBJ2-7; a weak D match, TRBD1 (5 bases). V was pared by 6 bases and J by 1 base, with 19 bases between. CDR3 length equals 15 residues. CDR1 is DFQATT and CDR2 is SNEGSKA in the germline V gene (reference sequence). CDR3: CSASTPDKISYEQYF. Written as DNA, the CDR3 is TGCAGTGCCTCAACCCCGGACAAAATTTCCTACGAGCAGTACTTC.

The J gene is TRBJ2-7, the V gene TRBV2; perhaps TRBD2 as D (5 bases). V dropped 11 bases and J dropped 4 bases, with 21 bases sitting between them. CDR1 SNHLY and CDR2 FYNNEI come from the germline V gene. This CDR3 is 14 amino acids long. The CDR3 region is CAQGSSPAWYEQYF. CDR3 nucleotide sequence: TGTGCCCAAGGGAGTTCGCCCGCATGGTACGAGCAGTACTTC.

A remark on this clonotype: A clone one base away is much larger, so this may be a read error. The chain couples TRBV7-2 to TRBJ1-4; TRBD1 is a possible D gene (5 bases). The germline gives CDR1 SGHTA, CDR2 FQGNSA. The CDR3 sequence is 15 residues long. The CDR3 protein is CAGSRQWGGEEKLFF. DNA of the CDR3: TGTGCCGGCAGCCGCCAATGGGGCGGAGAAGAAAAACTGTTTTTT.

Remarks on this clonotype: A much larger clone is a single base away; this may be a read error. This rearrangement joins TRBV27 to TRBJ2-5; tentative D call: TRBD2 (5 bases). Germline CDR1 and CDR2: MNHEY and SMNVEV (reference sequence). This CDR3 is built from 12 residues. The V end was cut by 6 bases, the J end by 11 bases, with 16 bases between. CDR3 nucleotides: TGTGCCAGCAGAGGACTGGGCTACAAGCAGTACTTC. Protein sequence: CASRGLGYKQYF.

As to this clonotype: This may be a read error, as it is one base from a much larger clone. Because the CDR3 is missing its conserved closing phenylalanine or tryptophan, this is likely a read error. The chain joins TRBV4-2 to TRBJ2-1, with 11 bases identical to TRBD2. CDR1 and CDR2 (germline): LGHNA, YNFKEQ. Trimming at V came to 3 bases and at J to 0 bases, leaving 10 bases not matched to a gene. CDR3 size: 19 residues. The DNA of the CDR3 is TGTGCCAGCAGCCAGGCCGGGACTAGCGGCCTCATCTCCTACAATGAGCAGTTCTTA. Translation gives CASSQAGTSGLISYNEQFL.

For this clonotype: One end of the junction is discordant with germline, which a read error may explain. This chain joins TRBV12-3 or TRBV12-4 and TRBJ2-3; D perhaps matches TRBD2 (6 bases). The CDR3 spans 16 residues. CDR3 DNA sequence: TGTGCCAGCAGTCCTCGACTAGTGGTTGGCACAGATGCGCAGTATTTT. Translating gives CASSPRLVVGTDAQYF.

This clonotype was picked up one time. The CDR3 coding sequence is TGTGCCAGCAGTGGCATAGCGGGGGGAAATGAGCAGTTCTTC. It specifies CASSGIAGGNEQFF. The chain employs TRBV27 and TRBJ2-1; 10 bases match TRBD2. CDR3 size: 14 residues. Germline V gene sequence: CDR1 MNHEY, CDR2 SMNVEV (reference sequence). The J segment lost 7 bases and the V segment lost 5 bases, leaving 5 bases of the junction unmatched.

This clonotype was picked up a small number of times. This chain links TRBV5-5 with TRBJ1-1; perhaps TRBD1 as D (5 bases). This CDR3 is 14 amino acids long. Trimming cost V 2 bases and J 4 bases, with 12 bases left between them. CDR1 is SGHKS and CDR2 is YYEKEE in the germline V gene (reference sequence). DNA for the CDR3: TGTGCCAGCAGCTTAGGGGAAGGAGGCACTGAAGCTTTCTTT. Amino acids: CASSLGEGGTEAFF.

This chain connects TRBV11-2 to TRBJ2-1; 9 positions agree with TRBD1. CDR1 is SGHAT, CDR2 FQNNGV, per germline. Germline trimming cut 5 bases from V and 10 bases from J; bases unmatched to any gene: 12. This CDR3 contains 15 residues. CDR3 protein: CASSPPGTGNYEQFF. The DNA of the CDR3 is TGTGCCAGCAGCCCTCCCGGGACAGGGAACTACGAGCAGTTCTTC. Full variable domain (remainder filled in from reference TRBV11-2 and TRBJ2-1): EAGVAQSPRYKIIEKRQSVAFWCNPISGHATLYWYQQILGQGPKLLIQFQNNGVVDDSQLPKDRFSAERLKGVDSTLKIQPAKLEDSAVYLCASSPPGTGNYEQFFGPGTRLTVL.

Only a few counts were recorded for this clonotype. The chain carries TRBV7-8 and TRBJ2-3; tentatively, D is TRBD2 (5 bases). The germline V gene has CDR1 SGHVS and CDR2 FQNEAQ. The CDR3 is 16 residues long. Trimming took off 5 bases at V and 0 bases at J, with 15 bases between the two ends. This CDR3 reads CASSRSNGVSTDTQYF. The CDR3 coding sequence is TGTGCCAGCAGCCGAAGCAACGGGGTTAGCACAGATACGCAGTATTTT.

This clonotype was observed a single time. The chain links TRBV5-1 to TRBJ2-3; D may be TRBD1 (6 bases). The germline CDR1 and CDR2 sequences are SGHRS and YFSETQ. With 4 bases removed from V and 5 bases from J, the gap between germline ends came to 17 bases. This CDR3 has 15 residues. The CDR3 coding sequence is TGCGCCAGCAGCCTCCAGGGTGGGGGCAGAGATACGCAGTATTTT. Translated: CASSLQGGGRDTQYF.

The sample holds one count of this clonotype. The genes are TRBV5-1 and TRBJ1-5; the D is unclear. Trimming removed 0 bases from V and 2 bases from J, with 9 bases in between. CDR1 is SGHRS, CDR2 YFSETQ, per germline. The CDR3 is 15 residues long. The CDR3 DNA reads TGCGCCAGCAGCTTGGATGGGGTTGGCAATCAGCCCCAGCATTTT. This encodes CASSLDGVGNQPQHF.

For the CDR3, the DNA is TGTGCCAGCAGTGAATCGGCGGGAGGCACCGGGGAGCTGTTTTTT. As protein: CASSESAGGTGELFF. The rearrangement uses TRBV25-1 and TRBJ2-2; TRBD2 matches 8 bases. The CDR3 extends over 15 amino acids. Germline V gene sequence: CDR1 MGHDK, CDR2 SYGVNS. The V segment lost 1 base and the J segment 4 bases; nucleotides outside the gene matches: 2.